This note documents a single TCR beta chain sequence. Its specificity is not known. The sample comes from a study of T cell responses to AZD1222 COVID-19 vaccine. Regarding the study as a whole: None of the repertoires were sampled until the peak T cell response had passed. Donors were mostly white British, more females; clonal diversity possibly underestimated. Receipt of two AZD1222 doses was followed by a rise in Spike-specific TCR breadth and depth. The study found vaccine-associated CD4 TCRs spanning spike, dominant at 160-218 and 743-854.

The length of the CDR3 is 15 residues. Germline values: CDR1 MDHEN, CDR2 SYDVKM. Trimming took off 7 bases at V and 0 bases at J, with 13 bases between the two ends. Clones were read by immunoSEQ multiplex PCR, and TCRdb kept only the in-frame ones, dropping some. The data show about 92,000 clones, more than 75% seen once. The source material was peripheral blood, sampled on day 0 of AZD1222 vaccination. The V call is TRBV28, the J call TRBJ1-5; D unresolved. This clonotype originated in an adult in good health. The CDR3 protein is CASIRTDHSNQPQHF. DNA of the CDR3: TGTGCCAGCATTCGTACAGACCATAGCAATCAGCCCCAGCATTTT.